Listed here is a single T cell receptor (beta chain). Its specificity is not known. MiXCR, applied by TCRdb to the 5' RACE reads, yields one record per CDR3 protein. In the table there are roughly 340,000 distinct CDR3 sequences, about 9.5% of which are singletons. The sample is drawn from a study of T cells after yellow fever vaccination. Study background: Researchers used SMART-Seq v4 Ultra Low Input to prepare fractions that had low cell numbers.

The CDR3 is 15 residues long. The V and J ends lost 0 bases and 3 bases respectively, with 11 bases between them. Germline lookup yields CDR1 KGHSH and CDR2 LQKENI. Broader study findings: The study found a weaker secondary response that peaked faster, day 5 versus 15.

Sequenced here: PBMCs, sampled on the day of the first yellow fever vaccination. This receptor was identified in a man aged 18-30 years who received the YFV17D yellow fever vaccine. The V gene is TRBV18, the J gene TRBJ2-5, with D tentatively TRBD2 (6 bases). The CDR3 protein is CASSPPRGGEETQYF. For the CDR3, the DNA is TGTGCCAGCTCACCACCGCGTGGAGGGGAAGAGACCCAGTACTTC. Drawing the rest from reference TRBV18 and TRBJ2-5, the complete variable domain is NAGVMQNPRHLVRRRGQEARLRCSPMKGHSHVYWYRQLPEEGLKFMVYLQKENIIDESGMPKERFSAEFPKEGPSILRIQQVVRGDSAAYFCASSPPRGGEETQYFGPGTRLLVL.